These T cell receptor beta chains were read from a single sample in a study of early T cells in non-severe SARS-CoV-2 infection. TCRdb analysed the 5' RACE reads with MiXCR anew, one entry per CDR3 protein. Counted here are some 49,000 distinct CDR3 sequences, over 9.5% occurring once; the ten biggest clones make up 9.1%. Sequenced material: whole blood. These receptor sequences come from an adult who was a healthcare worker with PCR-confirmed SARS-CoV-2 infection or an uninfected control (not recorded which). Each CDR3 is given with its conserved first and last residue. The order of the fields is J gene, D gene, V gene, clone size, CDR3 protein, CDR3 DNA. D genes are given only for firm matches. For some rows the clone size is stated as once, few or many, or as a class when expanded; others skip it.

TRBJ2-3,.,TRBV7-6,.,CASSALGTSQYF,TGTGCCAGCAGCGCGCTCGGAACCTCGCAGTATTTT
TRBJ2-3,.,TRBV5-4,medium-sized,CASSLLSGTLTDTQYF,TGTGCCAGCAGCTTGCTTTCCGGGACCCTCACAGATACGCAGTATTTT
TRBJ2-1,TRBD2,TRBV11-2,few,CASSRGGHSDEQFF,TGTGCCAGCAGCCGGGGGGGGCATTCCGATGAGCAGTTCTTC
TRBJ2-1,.,TRBV20-1,many,CSASESSGVLDNEQFF,TGCAGTGCTAGTGAGTCGAGTGGAGTGTTAGACAATGAGCAGTTCTTC
TRBJ2-4,.,TRBV14,many,CASSPNRGRDGGKYIQYF,TGTGCCAGCAGCCCCAACCGGGGCAGAGATGGGGGAAAGTACATTCAGTACTTC
TRBJ1-5,.,TRBV24-1,few,CATRGQNNQPQHF,TGTGCCACCAGGGGGCAAAACAATCAGCCCCAGCATTTT
TRBJ2-7,.,TRBV27,.,CASSTSPGPYEQYF,TGTGCCAGCAGTACTTCCCCCGGGCCCTACGAGCAGTACTTC
TRBJ2-4,.,TRBV2,.,CASRERGENIQYF,TGTGCCAGCAGGGAGAGGGGGGAAAACATTCAGTACTTC
TRBJ1-1,.,TRBV5-6,many,CASSPVGDSYTEAFF,TGTGCCAGCAGCCCTGTTGGAGATTCGTACACTGAAGCTTTCTTT
TRBJ2-3,TRBD1,TRBV6-6,many,CASSLGQHTDTQYF,TGTGCCAGCAGTTTGGGACAGCACACAGATACGCAGTATTTT
TRBJ2-5,.,TRBV7-2,.,CASSLVGGVRSETQYF,TGTGCCAGCAGCTTAGTTGGCGGGGTTCGATCAGAGACCCAGTACTTC
TRBJ2-5,.,TRBV7-2,many,CASSLERAGHIQETQYF,TGTGCCAGCAGCTTAGAAAGAGCGGGACATATCCAAGAGACCCAGTACTTC
TRBJ2-3,.,TRBV5-1,many,CASSLGRGTDTQYF,TGCGCCAGCAGCTTGGGAAGGGGCACAGATACGCAGTATTTT
TRBJ2-7,.,TRBV29-1,few,CSVYTGSEQYF,TGCAGCGTATATACAGGGAGCGAGCAGTACTTC
TRBJ2-7,.,TRBV5-1,few,CASSLGQYSYEQYF,TGCGCCAGCAGCCTGGGGCAGTACTCCTACGAGCAGTACTTC
TRBJ1-2,.,TRBV29-1,few,CSVLLSKYTF,TGCAGCGTTTTGCTGTCTAAGTACACCTTC
TRBJ2-3,TRBD2,TRBV7-2,few,CASSLTSGTDTQYF,TGTGCCAGCAGCCTGACTAGCGGCACAGATACGCAGTATTTT
TRBJ2-7,TRBD1,TRBV11-1,many,CASSEISRGSGEQYF,TGTGCCAGCAGCGAAATCTCCAGGGGGAGCGGCGAGCAGTACTTC
TRBJ2-5,.,TRBV10-1,few,CASSPGGAVETQYF,TGCGCCAGCAGCCCAGGCGGGGCGGTCGAGACCCAGTACTTC
TRBJ2-6,.,TRBV30,many,CAWSGAQRGTGANVLTF,TGTGCCTGGAGTGGAGCTCAGAGAGGGACTGGGGCCAACGTCCTGACTTTC
TRBJ2-7,.,TRBV6-2/TRBV6-3,few,CASKVFGGVSYEQYF,TGTGCCAGCAAAGTGTTTGGCGGGGTCTCCTACGAGCAGTACTTC
TRBJ2-4,.,TRBV18,many,CASSPLEEVKNIQYF,TGTGCCAGCTCACCACTTGAAGAAGTTAAAAACATTCAGTACTTC
TRBJ2-5,.,TRBV29-1,few,CSVEDFGGQETQYF,TGCAGCGTTGAAGATTTCGGGGGCCAAGAGACCCAGTACTTC
TRBJ2-7,.,TRBV20-1,.,CSARKEGLRQYF,TGCAGTGCTAGAAAGGAGGGACTGAGGCAGTACTTC
TRBJ2-5,.,TRBV7-2,.,CASSPGLGRETQYF,TGTGCCAGCAGCCCCGGGCTGGGACGGGAGACCCAGTACTTC
TRBJ2-7,TRBD1,TRBV12-3/TRBV12-4,many,CASSPTGGNRNEQYF,TGTGCCAGCAGTCCGACAGGGGGCAACCGCAACGAGCAGTACTTC
TRBJ2-1,TRBD1,TRBV19,many,CASSIVGTGVGYEQFF,TGTGCCAGTAGTATAGTGGGGACAGGGGTAGGCTATGAGCAGTTCTTC
TRBJ1-2,TRBD1,TRBV18,few,CASSLGTGIYGYTF,TGTGCCAGCTCACTAGGGACAGGGATCTATGGCTACACCTTC
TRBJ2-1,TRBD2,TRBV7-3,.,CASSPAGTSVNEQFF,TGTGCCAGCAGCCCAGCGGGGACTAGCGTAAATGAGCAGTTCTTC
TRBJ2-2,TRBD1,TRBV7-9,.,CASSLVGQFTGELFF,TGTGCCAGCAGCTTAGTGGGACAGTTCACCGGGGAGCTGTTTTTT
TRBJ1-1,.,TRBV10-2,many,CASTVRGSGNTEAFF,TGCGCCAGCACCGTCAGAGGCAGTGGGAACACTGAAGCTTTCTTT
TRBJ1-4,.,TRBV7-9,many,CASSNHRAANEKLFF,TGTGCCAGCAGCAACCACAGGGCTGCTAATGAAAAACTGTTTTTT
TRBJ2-5,TRBD2,TRBV7-9,.,CASSSSGREETQYF,TGTGCCAGCAGCTCAAGCGGGAGAGAAGAGACCCAGTACTTC
TRBJ1-2,.,TRBV9,.,CASSATVTPYGYTF,TGTGCCAGCAGCGCGACAGTTACCCCTTATGGCTACACCTTC
TRBJ2-3,.,TRBV7-8,many,CASSFALTDTQYF,TGTGCCAGCAGCTTTGCGCTCACAGATACGCAGTATTTT
TRBJ2-7,TRBD1,TRBV7-9,many,CASSQGTGWEQYF,TGTGCCAGCAGCCAGGGGACAGGGTGGGAGCAGTACTTC
TRBJ2-7,TRBD2,TRBV7-2,many,CASSLGFASGSYEQYF,TGTGCCAGCAGCTTAGGGTTCGCTAGCGGGAGTTACGAGCAGTACTTC
TRBJ1-4,.,TRBV28,once,CASRNPGATNEKLFF,TGTGCCAGCAGGAACCCAGGGGCAACTAATGAAAAACTGTTTTTT
TRBJ2-1,.,TRBV15,few,CATSRDRDGNEQFF,TGTGCCACCAGCAGAGACAGGGATGGAAACGAGCAGTTCTTC
TRBJ1-1,.,TRBV20-1,few,CSASNPGGDTEAFF,TGCAGTGCTAGCAATCCGGGAGGGGACACTGAAGCTTTCTTT
TRBJ1-6,.,TRBV3-1,many,CASSQTEGLNSPLHF,TGTGCCAGCAGCCAAACAGAGGGGTTGAATTCACCCCTCCACTTT
TRBJ1-2,.,TRBV7-9,few,CASTLRSILYGYTF,TGTGCCAGCACCCTTAGAAGCATATTATATGGCTACACCTTC
TRBJ2-4,.,TRBV3-1,many,CASSQGGLAKNIQYF,TGTGCCAGCAGCCAAGGGGGGTTAGCCAAAAACATTCAGTACTTC
TRBJ2-1,TRBD1,TRBV30,few,CAWSVGTGGIYNEQFF,TGTGCCTGGAGTGTAGGGACAGGGGGCATCTACAATGAGCAGTTCTTC
TRBJ2-1,TRBD2,TRBV28,.,CASSRASGTYNEQFF,TGTGCCAGCAGTCGCGCTAGCGGAACCTACAATGAGCAGTTCTTC
TRBJ2-5,TRBD1,TRBV19,many,CASSRKAGTGRETQYF,TGTGCCAGTAGTAGAAAAGCCGGGACAGGGAGAGAGACCCAGTACTTC
TRBJ2-4,.,TRBV28,many,CASSLKGRDIQYF,TGTGCCAGCAGTTTAAAGGGGCGGGACATTCAGTACTTC
TRBJ2-6,TRBD1,TRBV15,few,CATSRDLQGGAGANVLTF,TGTGCCACCAGCAGAGATCTACAGGGGGGTGCTGGGGCCAATGTCCTGACTTTC
TRBJ2-5,TRBD2,TRBV28,many,CASSRPGLAVETQYF,TGTGCCAGCAGTCGCCCGGGACTAGCGGTGGAGACCCAGTACTTC
TRBJ2-3,.,TRBV5-6,few,CASSLKGLDTQYF,TGTGCCAGCAGCTTGAAGGGGTTGGATACGCAGTATTTT
TRBJ2-7,.,TRBV28,few,CASSLTSYEQYF,TGTGCCAGCAGTTTAACCTCCTACGAGCAGTACTTC
TRBJ2-5,TRBD2,TRBV18,few,CASSSGLAGGAQETQYF,TGTGCCAGCTCATCTGGACTAGCGGGGGGCGCCCAAGAGACCCAGTACTTC
TRBJ1-2,.,TRBV12-3/TRBV12-4,many,CASSAKNYGYTF,TGTGCCAGCAGTGCCAAAAACTATGGCTACACCTTC